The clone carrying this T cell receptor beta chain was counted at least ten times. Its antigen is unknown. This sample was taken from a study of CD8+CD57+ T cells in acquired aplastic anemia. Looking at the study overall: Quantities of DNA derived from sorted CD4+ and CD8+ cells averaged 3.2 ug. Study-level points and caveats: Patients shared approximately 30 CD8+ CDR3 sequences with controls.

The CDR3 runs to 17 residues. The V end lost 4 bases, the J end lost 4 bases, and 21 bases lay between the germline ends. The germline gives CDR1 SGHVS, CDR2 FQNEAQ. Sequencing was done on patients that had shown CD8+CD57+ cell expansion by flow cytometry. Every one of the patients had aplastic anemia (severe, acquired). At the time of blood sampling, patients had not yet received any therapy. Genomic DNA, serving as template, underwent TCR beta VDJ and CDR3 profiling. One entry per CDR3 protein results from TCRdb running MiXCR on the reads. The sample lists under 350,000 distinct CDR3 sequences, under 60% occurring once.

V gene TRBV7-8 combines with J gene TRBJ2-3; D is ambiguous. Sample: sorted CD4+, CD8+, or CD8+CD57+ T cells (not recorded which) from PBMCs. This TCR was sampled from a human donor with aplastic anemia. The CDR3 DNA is TGTGCCAGCAGCTCCGGGCGGAACTCCCACGTACCAGATACGCAGTATTTT. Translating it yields CASSSGRNSHVPDTQYF.